One sample yielded the 26 T cell receptor beta chains listed below, sequenced in a study of blood T cell repertoires in COVID-19. Using immunoSEQ multiplex PCR, the repertoire was profiled, and TCRdb retains in-frame clones only, with some absent. The data show about 49,000 clones, 81% seen once. The specimen sequenced was peripheral blood. All receptors derive from an elderly woman with COVID-19, enrolled during active disease.

The chain carries TRBV30 and TRBJ1-3; D is undetermined. Per the germline V gene, CDR1 is GTSNPN and CDR2 is SVGIG (reference sequence). V gave up 5 bases and J gave up 4 bases, with 18 bases separating them. This CDR3 spans 15 amino acids. In DNA, the CDR3 is TGTGCCTGGGCTGTTTCGGGGTATCGCGGAAACACCATATATTTT. Amino acid sequence: CAWAVSGYRGNTIYF.

The rearrangement links TRBV6-4 to TRBJ1-2; tentative D call: TRBD1 (5 bases). CDR3 length: 13 amino acids. Trimming stripped 4 bases from V and 4 bases from J, with 10 bases between. The germline CDR1 and CDR2 sequences are MRHNA and SNTAGT. CDR3 bases: TGTGCCAGCAGTGTCCAGGGAGGCTATGGCTACACCTTC. Protein: CASSVQGGYGYTF.

V is TRBV3-1 (or the pseudogene TRBV3-2) and J is TRBJ2-1, with 7 bases matching TRBD2. The V segment lost 0 bases and the J segment 7 bases; nucleotides outside the gene matches: 9. Germline assignment: CDR1 LGHDT and CDR2 YNNKEL (reference sequence). The CDR3 contains 16 residues. In DNA form, the CDR3 reads TGTGCCAGCAGCCAAGAGTCTCTAGCGGTGGAGAATGAGCAGTTCTTC. Translation gives CASSQESLAVENEQFF.

The V gene is TRBV18, the J gene TRBJ2-5, with D uncertain. In germline, CDR1 is KGHSH, CDR2 LQKENI. The CDR3 runs to 15 residues. Between the trimmed V and J ends, which lost 2 bases and 1 base, there was a span of 11 bases. The CDR3 nucleotides are TGTGCCAGCTCACCATTACGCGCCCCCCAAGAGACCCAGTACTTC. Encoded protein: CASSPLRAPQETQYF.

The chain is built from TRBV3-1 (or the pseudogene TRBV3-2) and TRBJ2-2; maybe TRBD2 (6 bases). Trimming removed 1 base at V and 7 bases at J, with 16 bases between. This CDR3 spans 16 amino acids. In germline, CDR1 is LGHDT, CDR2 YNNKEL (reference sequence). The CDR3 here is CASSQAGLKVGGELFF. In nucleotides, the CDR3 is TGTGCCAGCAGCCAAGCGGGACTTAAGGTTGGCGGGGAGCTGTTTTTT.

J is TRBJ1-5 and V is TRBV19, with unresolved D. The CDR3 runs to 13 residues. Per the germline V gene, CDR1 is LNHDA and CDR2 is SQIVND (reference sequence). Trimming removed 3 bases from V and 4 bases from J, with 7 bases in between. CDR3 loop: CASSIGQNQPQHF. For the CDR3, the DNA is TGTGCCAGTAGTATTGGGCAGAATCAGCCCCAGCATTTT.

CDR3 nucleotides: TGTGCCAGCAGCTTAACGAAGGGGGATTCCTACGAGCAGTACTTC. Amino acids: CASSLTKGDSYEQYF. The rearrangement links TRBV7-3 to TRBJ2-7; tentative D call: TRBD1 (6 bases). CDR1 SGHTA and CDR2 FQGTGA come from the germline V gene. The CDR3 extends over 15 amino acids. V gave up 0 bases and J gave up 1 base, with 10 bases separating them.

The chain joins TRBV2 to TRBJ2-3; 7 nucleotides match TRBD2. V trimming: 8 bases; J trimming: 5 bases; junction bases outside the gene matches: 7. Germline V gives CDR1 SNHLY, CDR2 FYNNEI. The CDR3 runs to 13 residues. The DNA of the CDR3 is TGTGCCAGCGGGGGGGGAGCGGGAGATACGCAGTATTTT. Amino acid sequence: CASGGGAGDTQYF.

V and J are TRBV5-1 and TRBJ1-2; D is undetermined. The CDR3 runs 14 residues. In germline, CDR1 is SGHRS, CDR2 YFSETQ. Trimming stripped 0 bases from V and 2 bases from J, with 8 bases between. The CDR3: CASSLADGNYGYTF. CDR3 in DNA: TGCGCCAGCAGCTTGGCCGACGGGAACTATGGCTACACCTTC.

This clone was observed a single time. The rearrangement uses TRBV12-5 and TRBJ1-5; 10 bases fit TRBD1. This CDR3 is built from 19 residues. CDR1 and CDR2 from the germline V gene are LGHNT and FRNRAP. Trimming removed 2 bases from V and 2 bases from J; junction bases left unmatched: 12. The CDR3 nucleotides are TGTGCTAGTGGTTTGTCAACGGACAGGGGGGTTGGTGGCAATCAGCCCCAGCATTTT. This translates into CASGLSTDRGVGGNQPQHF.

This clone was counted a few times. This chain connects TRBV5-1 to TRBJ1-1; 9 bases fit TRBD1. V lost 2 bases, J lost 7 bases, and 6 bases stayed unmatched. Germline CDR1 and CDR2: SGHRS and YFSETQ. This CDR3 has 14 residues. This CDR3 reads CASSLTGGVIEAFF. In DNA, the CDR3 is TGCGCCAGCAGCTTAACAGGGGGCGTTATTGAAGCTTTCTTT.

A single count supports this clone. The chain employs TRBV5-6 and TRBJ2-7; 7 bases align to TRBD1. The CDR3 runs 13 residues. Germline values: CDR1 SGHDT, CDR2 YYEEEE. J gave up 2 bases and V 4 bases, and 3 bases lay outside the gene matches. The CDR3 bases are TGTGCCAGCAGCCAGGGACAGCCCTACGAGCAGTACTTC. Its protein product is CASSQGQPYEQYF.

The chain is built from TRBV2 and TRBJ2-5; TRBD1 matches at 9 bases. This CDR3 spans 14 amino acids. Germline values: CDR1 SNHLY, CDR2 FYNNEI. V shed 6 bases and J 4 bases; nucleotides not matched to a gene: 6. The CDR3 is CASSAQGAGETQYF. In DNA, the CDR3 is TGTGCCAGCAGCGCACAGGGGGCCGGAGAGACCCAGTACTTC.

The rearrangement links TRBV14 to TRBJ2-1; 8 nucleotides align to TRBD1. The V gene end was trimmed by 6 bases and the J gene end by 4 bases; junction bases not matched to a gene: 11. The CDR3 covers 16 residues. Germline assignment: CDR1 SGHDN and CDR2 FVKESK. The CDR3 sequence is CASRYTGTGDYNEQFF. CDR3 coding DNA: TGTGCCAGCAGGTATACCGGGACAGGTGATTACAATGAGCAGTTCTTC.

V usage is TRBV28 and J usage is TRBJ1-4; possible D gene TRBD1, 6 bases. V was pared by 6 bases and J by 11 bases, with 7 bases between. The CDR3 loop spans 10 amino acids. Germline V gives CDR1 MDHEN, CDR2 SYDVKM. As DNA, the CDR3 is TGTGCCAGCAGCGGACAGAAACTGTTTTTT. Amino acids: CASSGQKLFF.

This clone was seen only once. The V call is TRBV5-4, the J call TRBJ1-2; 7 bases agree with TRBD1. Per germline, CDR1 SGHNT and CDR2 YYREEE (reference sequence). The CDR3 length is 18 residues. V dropped 4 bases and J dropped 3; count of bases not matched to a gene: 18. CDR3 sequence reads: CASSRGTGEERWYYGYTF. As DNA, the CDR3 is TGTGCCAGCAGCCGGGGCACAGGGGAGGAACGATGGTACTATGGCTACACCTTC.

CDR3 nucleotide sequence: TGTGCCAGCAAGATAACAGGGAACACTGAAGCTTTCTTT. As protein: CASKITGNTEAFF. The chain has TRBV6-5 and TRBJ1-1, with a possible D match to TRBD1 (5 bases). The CDR3 spans 13 residues. CDR1 is MNHEY, CDR2 SVGAGI, per germline. V lost 7 bases and J lost 1, with 10 bases in between.

The chain couples TRBV19 to TRBJ1-2; D is undetermined. CDR1 and CDR2 from the germline V gene are LNHDA and SQIVND (reference sequence). Trimming removed 4 bases from V and 7 bases from J, with 10 bases in between. This CDR3 is built from 12 residues. The CDR3 DNA reads TGTGCCAGTAGTACCCGGAGCTTTGGCTACACCTTC. Translating it yields CASSTRSFGYTF.

The V gene is TRBV4-2, the J gene TRBJ2-7, with TRBD2 matching 8 bases. Germline-derived CDR1 and CDR2 are LGHNA and YNFKEQ. This CDR3 is 15 amino acids long. V gave up 2 bases and J gave up 1 base; unmatched junction bases: 4. CDR3 amino acids: CASSQLTGGSYEQYF. The CDR3 nucleotides read TGTGCCAGCAGCCAACTAACGGGAGGGTCCTACGAGCAGTACTTC.

V is TRBV28 and J is TRBJ2-2; 10 nucleotides agree with TRBD2. Germline lookup yields CDR1 MDHEN and CDR2 SYDVKM. Trimming at V came to 5 bases and at J to 5 bases, leaving 8 bases not matched to a gene. This CDR3 comprises 16 residues. As DNA, the CDR3 is TGTGCCAGCAGTACAGCGGGAGGGCCCGTAACCGGGGAGCTGTTTTTT. Translation gives CASSTAGGPVTGELFF.

This clone was observed once. The chain links TRBV28 to TRBJ1-5; 7 nucleotides match TRBD1. Losses at the gene ends were 2 bases for V and 7 bases for J; bases not matched to a gene: 14. This CDR3 has 17 residues. Germline values: CDR1 MDHEN, CDR2 SYDVKM. CDR3 DNA sequence: TGTGCCAGCAGTTTACCAAGAAACAGGGGATCGCAACAGCCCCAGCATTTT. Its protein is CASSLPRNRGSQQPQHF.

This clone was observed once. The chain combines TRBV29-1 with TRBJ2-7, with D maybe TRBD2 (5 bases). Trimming left V 5 bases short and J 1 base short, with 15 bases between. Germline CDR1 is SQVTM and CDR2 is ANQGSEA. There are 14 residues in the CDR3. The CDR3 is CSVNGGPASYEQYF. The CDR3 DNA sequence: TGCAGCGTTAACGGCGGGCCCGCATCCTACGAGCAGTACTTC.

The chain links TRBV15 to TRBJ2-7; 12 bases map to TRBD1. CDR1 and CDR2 (germline): LNHNV, YYDKDF (reference sequence). Unmatched junction bases numbered 7, after V lost 2 bases and J lost 5 bases. The CDR3 runs 16 residues. The CDR3 DNA reads TGTGCCACCAGCAGACGAGAGGGACAGGGGGCCAACGAGCAGTACTTC. As protein: CATSRREGQGANEQYF.

The chain uses TRBV7-9 and TRBJ1-2; 7 bases fit TRBD1. The CDR3 loop spans 16 amino acids. CDR1 and CDR2 (germline): SEHNR, FQNEAQ (reference sequence). V was clipped by 5 bases and J by 3 bases; unmatched bases: 12. The CDR3 DNA reads as TGTGCCAGCAGCAGGAAGGGACAGACAGGAGACTATGGCTACACCTTC. Translating gives CASSRKGQTGDYGYTF. The full variable domain, completed using reference TRBV7-9 and TRBJ1-2, is DTGVSQNPRHKITKRGQNVTFRCDPISEHNRLYWYRQTLGQGPEFLTYFQNEAQLEKSRLLSDRFSAERPKGSFSTLEIQRTEQGDSAMYLCASSRKGQTGDYGYTFGSGTRLTVV.

This clone was picked up a small number of times. Sequence at one end of the junction differs from germline and may be a read error. This CDR3 reads CASSSTGRGANVLTF. In nucleotides, the CDR3 is TGTGCTAGCAGTTCGACAGGGAGGGGGGCCAACGTCCTGACTTTC. The rearrangement links TRBV7-7 to TRBJ2-6, with D perhaps TRBD1 (7 bases). The germline gives CDR1 SSHAT, CDR2 FNYEAQ (reference sequence). This CDR3 contains 15 residues. Combining the CDR3 with reference TRBV7-7 and TRBJ2-6 gives the whole variable domain GAGVSQSPRYKVTKRGQDVTLRCDPISSHATLYWYQQALGQGPEFLTYFNYEAQPDKSGLPSDRFSAERPEGSISTLTIQRTEQRDSAMYRCASSSTGRGANVLTFGAGSRLTVL.

This chain joins TRBV12-3 or TRBV12-4 and TRBJ2-1; 9 nucleotides line up with TRBD2. The CDR3 totals 13 residues. Trimming cost V 7 bases and J 10 bases; bases outside gene matches: 8. CDR3 region: CASKAGGMVEQFF. The CDR3 nucleotides are TGTGCCAGCAAAGCGGGAGGAATGGTCGAGCAGTTCTTC.